The rows below give T cell receptor beta chains drawn from one sample of a study of graft-versus-host responses after intestinal transplantation. TCRdb's copy holds only in-frame clones and misses some; the assay was immunoSEQ multiplex PCR. Of tens of thousands of clones detected, roughly 90% appear once; the ten largest clones hold around 4.3%. Source: PBMCs, taken 524 days after transplant. The origin of the receptors is a human patient who received an intestinal transplant, so some T cells may come from the graft donor. Both conserved end residues are part of each CDR3. The D gene is left open where the match is weak. Some rows mark clone size as missing; the rest say once, few, many or name a class of expanded clone.

>TRBV18|13|-|TRBJ1-2|-
CASSVDTFYGYTF
TGTGCCAGCTCAGTCGACACATTCTATGGCTACACCTTC
>TRBV7-9|17|TRBD1|TRBJ2-7|-
CASSFSSLIQGAYEQYF
TGTGCCAGCAGCTTTTCGTCCCTGATACAGGGGGCCTACGAGCAGTACTTC
>TRBV11-3|13|-|TRBJ1-1|-
CASSLVSNTEAFF
TGTGCCAGCAGCTTAGTTTCGAACACTGAAGCTTTCTTT
>TRBV5-4|13|-|TRBJ2-7|-
CASTLDMFYEQYF
TGTGCCAGCACCCTTGACATGTTCTACGAGCAGTACTTC
>TRBV5-4|15|-|TRBJ2-7|once
CASSFPSGQIYEQYF
TGTGCCAGCAGCTTCCCCTCTGGACAGATCTACGAGCAGTACTTC
>TRBV7-2|13|-|TRBJ1-2|-
CASSLGTGSGYTF
TGTGCCAGCAGCCTCGGAACAGGGAGCGGCTACACCTTC
>TRBV7-9|17|TRBD1|TRBJ2-7|-
CASSWPGQGPAGDEQYF
TGTGCCAGCAGCTGGCCGGGACAGGGGCCTGCAGGGGACGAGCAGTACTTC
>TRBV28|18|TRBD2|TRBJ2-4|-
CATPHGLAVKGAKNIQYF
TGTGCCACCCCTCACGGACTAGCGGTAAAGGGGGCCAAAAACATTCAGTACTTC
>TRBV2|15|-|TRBJ2-7|-
CASSGQSNGVYEQYF
TGTGCCAGCAGTGGGCAGTCCAATGGAGTCTACGAGCAGTACTTC
>TRBV28|12|-|TRBJ1-2|-
CASSSEVRGYTF
TGTGCCAGCAGTTCCGAGGTACGGGGCTACACCTTC
>TRBV19|13|-|TRBJ2-7|-
CASSQGLTYEQYF
TGTGCCAGTAGTCAGGGCCTTACCTACGAGCAGTACTTC
>TRBV14|16|TRBD1|TRBJ1-2|-
CASSQGSGHRGYGYTF
TGTGCCAGCAGCCAAGGATCCGGCCACAGGGGTTATGGCTACACCTTC
>TRBV19|15|-|TRBJ1-3|-
CASRKQGGSGNTIYF
TGTGCCAGTAGAAAACAGGGCGGCTCTGGAAACACCATATATTTT
>TRBV28|15|-|TRBJ2-3|-
CASSWRPPSTDTQYF
TGTGCCAGCAGTTGGCGGCCACCCAGCACAGATACGCAGTATTTT
>TRBV5-4|16|-|TRBJ1-3|-
CASSLGHRSSGNTIYF
TGTGCCAGCAGCTTGGGACACCGAAGCTCTGGAAACACCATATATTTT
>TRBV28|15|TRBD1|TRBJ1-2|once
CATPSEGTGGYGYTF
TGTGCCACCCCGTCCGAAGGGACAGGGGGTTATGGCTACACCTTC
>TRBV19|17|TRBD1|TRBJ2-5|-
CASSNLPGTGIQETQYF
TGTGCCAGTAGTAACCTCCCTGGGACAGGGATACAAGAGACCCAGTACTTC
>TRBV11-2|14|TRBD1|TRBJ1-5|-
CASSRTGGNQPQHF
TGTGCCAGCAGCCGAACAGGGGGCAATCAGCCCCAGCATTTT
>TRBV6-5|13|-|TRBJ1-2|-
CASSFTHRDGYTF
TGTGCCAGCAGTTTCACTCACAGGGACGGCTACACCTTC
>TRBV5-4|16|TRBD2|TRBJ2-2|-
CASSSRGGADAGELFF
TGTGCCAGCAGCTCCCGGGGGGGGGCGGACGCCGGGGAGCTGTTTTTT
>TRBV7-9|15|TRBD2|TRBJ2-1|-
CASSLGTSGRGEQFF
TGTGCCAGCAGCTTAGGGACTAGCGGGCGGGGTGAGCAGTTCTTC
>TRBV6-6|15|TRBD2|TRBJ2-1|-
CASSSAGPSYNEQFF
TGTGCCAGCAGTTCAGCGGGGCCATCCTACAATGAGCAGTTCTTC
>TRBV7-2|13|-|TRBJ2-7|-
CASSYVSTSVQYF
TGTGCCAGCAGCTACGTTTCCACCAGCGTGCAGTACTTC
>TRBV15|15|TRBD2|TRBJ2-5|-
CATSRDASGSETQYF
TGTGCCACCAGCAGAGATGCTAGCGGGAGTGAGACCCAGTACTTC
>TRBV7-7|13|-|TRBJ2-1|once
CASSRDFYNEQFF
TGTGCTAGCAGCCGGGACTTCTACAATGAGCAGTTCTTC
>TRBV28|20|TRBD2|TRBJ2-1|-
CASSLGLGLAGGPRRDEQFF
TGTGCCAGCAGTTTAGGGTTAGGACTAGCGGGAGGGCCGCGGAGGGATGAGCAGTTCTTC
>TRBV5-4|14|-|TRBJ2-7|-
CASSLRAGSYEQYF
TGTGCCAGCAGCTTGCGTGCAGGGTCCTACGAGCAGTACTTC
>TRBV29-1|14|-|TRBJ2-3|-
CSVGGSASTDTQYF
TGCAGCGTTGGAGGCAGTGCTAGCACAGATACGCAGTATTTT
>TRBV7-9|13|-|TRBJ1-2|-
CASSLGPNYGYTF
TGTGCCAGCAGCTTGGGCCCTAACTATGGCTACACCTTC
>TRBV6-1|15|-|TRBJ1-5|few
CASSEGRTGNQPQHF
TGTGCCAGCAGTGAAGGAAGAACAGGCAATCAGCCCCAGCATTTT
>TRBV6-5|13|TRBD1|TRBJ2-5|-
CASSTGVLETQYF
TGTGCCAGCTCGACAGGGGTGTTAGAGACCCAGTACTTC
>TRBV7-2|15|-|TRBJ2-2|-
CASSLIPVTVGELFF
TGTGCCAGCAGCTTAATTCCCGTTACGGTCGGGGAGCTGTTTTTT
>TRBV2|14|-|TRBJ1-4|-
CASSEWTGNEKLFF
TGTGCCAGCAGTGAATGGACGGGCAATGAAAAACTGTTTTTT
>TRBV5-6|15|-|TRBJ2-7|-
CASSLAAGFAYEQYF
TGTGCCAGCAGCCTCGCGGCAGGGTTCGCCTACGAGCAGTACTTC
>TRBV28|12|-|TRBJ1-5|-
CASSPPNQPQHF
TGTGCCAGCAGCCCACCGAATCAGCCCCAGCATTTT
>TRBV28|15|-|TRBJ1-2|-
CASSIHPGTGGGYTF
TGTGCCAGCAGTATTCACCCGGGAACGGGTGGTGGCTACACCTTC
>TRBV2|11|-|TRBJ2-7|-
CASSRIYEQYF
TGTGCCAGCAGTAGGATCTACGAGCAGTACTTC
>TRBV10-1|12|-|TRBJ2-1|-
CASSTNRDEQFF
TGCGCCAGCAGTACTAATAGAGATGAGCAGTTCTTC
>TRBV6-5|15|TRBD2|TRBJ2-5|-
CAGFLTSGGRETQYF
TGTGCCGGCTTTCTTACTAGCGGCGGGAGAGAGACCCAGTACTTC
>TRBV28|14|-|TRBJ2-2|-
CASSWGQADGELFF
TGTGCCAGCAGCTGGGGCCAGGCGGACGGGGAGCTGTTTTTT
>TRBV9|14|-|TRBJ1-1|few
CASSVDTGGTEAFF
TGTGCCAGCAGCGTAGATACGGGGGGCACTGAAGCTTTCTTT
>TRBV18|13|-|TRBJ2-7|-
CASSPPQGGEQYF
TGTGCCAGCTCACCACCGCAAGGGGGGGAGCAGTACTTC
>TRBV5-1|14|TRBD2|TRBJ2-1|-
CASSTGLANNEQFF
TGCGCCAGCAGCACCGGACTAGCGAACAATGAGCAGTTCTTC
>TRBV5-1|13|-|TRBJ2-5|-
CASSWAGEETQYF
TGCGCCAGCAGCTGGGCGGGCGAAGAGACCCAGTACTTC
>TRBV18|15|-|TRBJ1-3|-
CASSRTEPSGNTIYF
TGTGCCAGCTCGCGTACAGAACCCTCTGGAAACACCATATATTTT
>TRBV15|15|-|TRBJ1-6|-
CATSIRLAYNSPLHF
TGTGCCACCAGCATCAGACTAGCCTATAATTCACCCCTCCACTTT
>TRBV9|15|-|TRBJ1-1|-
CASSVAGRRNTEAFF
TGTGCCAGCAGCGTAGCCGGACGGCGGAACACTGAAGCTTTCTTT
>TRBV6-1|12|-|TRBJ2-1|-
CASSGFVTGQFF
TGTGCCAGCAGTGGTTTCGTAACAGGACAGTTCTTC
>TRBV6-5|13|-|TRBJ1-5|-
CASRARVNQPQHF
TGTGCCAGCAGAGCTAGGGTCAATCAGCCCCAGCATTTT
>TRBV7-2|13|-|TRBJ1-5|-
CASSLRSNQPQHF
TGTGCCAGCAGCTTGAGGAGCAATCAGCCCCAGCATTTT
>TRBV6-5|15|-|TRBJ1-5|-
CASSYSLTGGQPQHF
TGTGCCAGCAGTTACTCGCTCACAGGTGGTCAGCCCCAGCATTTT
>TRBV2|13|-|TRBJ1-1|once
CASSQTENTEAFF
TGTGCCAGCAGCCAAACTGAAAACACTGAAGCTTTCTTT
>TRBV7-9|15|-|TRBJ1-3|-
CASSLTTGSGNTIYF
TGTGCCAGCAGCTTAACAACAGGGTCTGGAAACACCATATATTTT
>TRBV18|12|-|TRBJ1-4|-
CASSRGDEKLFF
TGTGCCAGCTCCAGGGGTGATGAAAAACTGTTTTTT
>TRBV5-8|14|-|TRBJ2-3|-
CASTLGADTDTQYF
TGTGCCAGCACCTTGGGGGCTGACACAGATACGCAGTATTTT